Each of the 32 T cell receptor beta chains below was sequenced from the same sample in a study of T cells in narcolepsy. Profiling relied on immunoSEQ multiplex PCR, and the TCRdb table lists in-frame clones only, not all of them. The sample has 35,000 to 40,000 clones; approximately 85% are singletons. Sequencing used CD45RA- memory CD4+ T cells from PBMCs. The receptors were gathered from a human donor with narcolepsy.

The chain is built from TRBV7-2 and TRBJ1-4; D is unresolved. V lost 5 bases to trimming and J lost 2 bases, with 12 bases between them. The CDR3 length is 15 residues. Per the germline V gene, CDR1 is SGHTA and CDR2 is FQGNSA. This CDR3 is CASSRRSGTNEKLFF. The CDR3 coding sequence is TGTGCCAGCAGCCGGCGGTCGGGGACTAATGAAAAACTGTTTTTT.

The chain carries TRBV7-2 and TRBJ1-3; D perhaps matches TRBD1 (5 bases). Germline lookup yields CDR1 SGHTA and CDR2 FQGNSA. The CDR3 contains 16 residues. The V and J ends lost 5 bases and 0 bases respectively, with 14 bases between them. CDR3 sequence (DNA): TGTGCCAGCAGCGGATATCAGGGAGGCTCTGGAAACACCATATATTTT. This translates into CASSGYQGGSGNTIYF.

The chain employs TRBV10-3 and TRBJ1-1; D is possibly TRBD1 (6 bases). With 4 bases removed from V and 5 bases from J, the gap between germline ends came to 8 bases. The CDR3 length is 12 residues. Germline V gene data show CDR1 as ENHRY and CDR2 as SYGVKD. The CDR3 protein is CAISGQGTEAFF. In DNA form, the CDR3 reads TGTGCCATCAGTGGTCAGGGGACTGAAGCTTTCTTT.

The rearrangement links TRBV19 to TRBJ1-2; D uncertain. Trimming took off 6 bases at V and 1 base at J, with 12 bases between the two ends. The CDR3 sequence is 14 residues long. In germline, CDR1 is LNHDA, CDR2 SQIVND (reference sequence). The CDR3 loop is CASSPRPNNYGYTF. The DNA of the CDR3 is TGTGCCAGTAGCCCTAGACCAAATAACTATGGCTACACCTTC.

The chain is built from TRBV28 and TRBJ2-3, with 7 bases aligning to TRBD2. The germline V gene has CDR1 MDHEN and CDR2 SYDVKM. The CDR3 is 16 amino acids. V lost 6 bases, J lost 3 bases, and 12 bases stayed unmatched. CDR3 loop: CASSSPSGQGTDTQYF. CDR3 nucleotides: TGTGCCAGCAGCTCCCCTAGCGGCCAGGGAACAGATACGCAGTATTTT.

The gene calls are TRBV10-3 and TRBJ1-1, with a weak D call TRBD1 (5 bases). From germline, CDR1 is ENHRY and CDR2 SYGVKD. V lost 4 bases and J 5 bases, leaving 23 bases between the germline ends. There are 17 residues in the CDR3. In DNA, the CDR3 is TGTGCCATCAGTGGCTCGTTCGTGAGGGGCGGAGGGACTGAAGCTTTCTTT. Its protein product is CAISGSFVRGGGTEAFF.

The CDR3 loop is CASSLERLNGYTF. CDR3 DNA: TGTGCCAGCAGCTTAGAACGCCTTAATGGCTACACCTTC. The genes are TRBV7-2 and TRBJ1-2; the D is unclear. V shed 1 base and J shed 6 bases, with 9 bases lying between them. The CDR3 loop spans 13 amino acids. The V gene's germline CDR1 is SGHTA and CDR2 FQGNSA.

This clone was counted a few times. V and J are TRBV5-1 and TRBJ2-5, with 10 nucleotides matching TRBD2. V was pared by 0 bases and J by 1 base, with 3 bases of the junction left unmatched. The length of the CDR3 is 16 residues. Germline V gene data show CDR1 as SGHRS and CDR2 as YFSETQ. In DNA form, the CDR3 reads TGCGCCAGCAGCTTGGAGGTAGCGGGGGGCCAAGAGACCCAGTACTTC. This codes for CASSLEVAGGQETQYF.

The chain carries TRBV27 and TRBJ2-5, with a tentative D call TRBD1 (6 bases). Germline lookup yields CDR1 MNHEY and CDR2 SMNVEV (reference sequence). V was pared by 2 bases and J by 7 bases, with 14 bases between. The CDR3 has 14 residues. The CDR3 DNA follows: TGTGCCAGCAGTTTACAGGGGCTTATCGGGACCCAGTACTTC. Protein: CASSLQGLIGTQYF.

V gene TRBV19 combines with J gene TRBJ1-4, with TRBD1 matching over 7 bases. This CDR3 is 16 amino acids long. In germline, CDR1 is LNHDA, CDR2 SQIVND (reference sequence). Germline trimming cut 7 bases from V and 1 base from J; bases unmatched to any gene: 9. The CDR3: CASTRQGRGTNEKLFF. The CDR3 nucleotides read TGTGCCAGTACTAGACAGGGAAGAGGAACTAATGAAAAACTGTTTTTT.

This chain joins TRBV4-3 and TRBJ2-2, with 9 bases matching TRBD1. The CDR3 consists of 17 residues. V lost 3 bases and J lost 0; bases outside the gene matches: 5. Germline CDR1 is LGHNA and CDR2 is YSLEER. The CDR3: CASSHRTGGANTGELFF. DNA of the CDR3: TGCGCCAGCAGCCACCGAACAGGGGGCGCGAACACCGGGGAGCTGTTTTTT.

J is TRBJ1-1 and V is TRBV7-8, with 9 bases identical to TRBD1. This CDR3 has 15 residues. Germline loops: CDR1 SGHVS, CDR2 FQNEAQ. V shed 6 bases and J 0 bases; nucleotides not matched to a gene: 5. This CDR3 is CASRSQGAMNTEAFF. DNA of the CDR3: TGTGCCAGCAGGTCACAGGGGGCTATGAACACTGAAGCTTTCTTT.

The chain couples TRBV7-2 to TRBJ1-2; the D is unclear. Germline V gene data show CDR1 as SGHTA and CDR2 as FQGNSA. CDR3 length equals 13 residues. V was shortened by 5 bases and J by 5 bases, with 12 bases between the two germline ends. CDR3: CASSRAGTYGYTF. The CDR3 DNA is TGTGCCAGCAGCCGGGCGGGAACTTATGGCTACACCTTC.

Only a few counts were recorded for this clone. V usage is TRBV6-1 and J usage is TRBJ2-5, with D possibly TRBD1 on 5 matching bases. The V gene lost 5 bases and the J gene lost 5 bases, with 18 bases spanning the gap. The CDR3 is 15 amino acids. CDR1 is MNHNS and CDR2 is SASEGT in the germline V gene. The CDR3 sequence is CASSHPSGQEETQYF. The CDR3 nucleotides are TGTGCCAGCAGTCATCCCTCAGGACAAGAGGAGACCCAGTACTTC.

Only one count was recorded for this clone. CDR3 loop: CASSRSGGPYEQYF. The CDR3 DNA sequence: TGTGCCAGCAGTCGCTCGGGGGGGCCCTACGAGCAGTACTTC. The rearrangement joins TRBV14 to TRBJ2-5, with TRBD2 matching over 8 bases. Near its end, the DNA agrees better with TRBJ2-7, so the J call may be wrong. The CDR3 runs 14 residues. Per the germline V gene, CDR1 is SGHDN and CDR2 is FVKESK.

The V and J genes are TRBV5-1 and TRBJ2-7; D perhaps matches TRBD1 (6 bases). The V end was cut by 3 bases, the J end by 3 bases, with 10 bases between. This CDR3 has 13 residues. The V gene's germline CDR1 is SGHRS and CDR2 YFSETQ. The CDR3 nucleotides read TGCGCCAGCAGCTCGACAGGAAACTACGAGCAGTACTTC. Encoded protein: CASSSTGNYEQYF.

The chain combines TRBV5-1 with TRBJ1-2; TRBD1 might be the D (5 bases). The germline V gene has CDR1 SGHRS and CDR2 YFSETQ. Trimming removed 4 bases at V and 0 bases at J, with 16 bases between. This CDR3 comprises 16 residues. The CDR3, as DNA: TGCGCCAGCAGCCCCGAGGGGCTTACTACTAACTATGGCTACACCTTC. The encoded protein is CASSPEGLTTNYGYTF.

The CDR3 here is CASSIDGGGLDEQFF. The CDR3 nucleotides are TGTGCCAGTAGTATTGACGGGGGGGGGCTCGATGAGCAGTTCTTC. V is TRBV19 and J is TRBJ2-1, with TRBD2 identical over 8 bases. Germline V gene sequence: CDR1 LNHDA, CDR2 SQIVND (reference sequence). The CDR3 loop spans 15 amino acids. J lost 8 bases, V lost 3 bases, and 9 bases had no gene match.

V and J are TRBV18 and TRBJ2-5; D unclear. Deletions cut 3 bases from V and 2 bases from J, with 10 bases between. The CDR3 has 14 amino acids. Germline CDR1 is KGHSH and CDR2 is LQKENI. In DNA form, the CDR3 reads TGTGCCAGCTCACCCGGCTTCGAGCAAGAGACCCAGTACTTC. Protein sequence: CASSPGFEQETQYF.

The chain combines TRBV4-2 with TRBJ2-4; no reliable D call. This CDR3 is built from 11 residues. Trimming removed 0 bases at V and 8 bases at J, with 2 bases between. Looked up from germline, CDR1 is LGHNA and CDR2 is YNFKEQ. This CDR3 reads CASSQEDIQYF. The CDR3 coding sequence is TGTGCCAGCAGCCAAGAGGACATTCAGTACTTC.

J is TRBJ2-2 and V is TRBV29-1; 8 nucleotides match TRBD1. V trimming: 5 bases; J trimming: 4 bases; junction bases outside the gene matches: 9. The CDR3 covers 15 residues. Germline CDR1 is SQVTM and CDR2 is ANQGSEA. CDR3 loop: CSVLWTGTATGELFF. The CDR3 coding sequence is TGCAGCGTTCTTTGGACAGGGACTGCCACCGGGGAGCTGTTTTTT.

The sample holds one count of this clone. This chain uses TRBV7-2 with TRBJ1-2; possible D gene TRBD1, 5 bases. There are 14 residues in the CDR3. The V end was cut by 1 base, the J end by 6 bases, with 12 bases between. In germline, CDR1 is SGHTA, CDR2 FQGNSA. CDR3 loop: CASSLGGDRDGYTF. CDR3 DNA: TGTGCCAGCAGCTTAGGGGGGGACCGGGATGGCTACACCTTC.

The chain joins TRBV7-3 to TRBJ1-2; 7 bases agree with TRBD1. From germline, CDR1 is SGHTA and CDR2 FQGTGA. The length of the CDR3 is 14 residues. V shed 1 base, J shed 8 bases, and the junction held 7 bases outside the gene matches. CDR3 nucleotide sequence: TGTGCCAGCAGCTTAAATTGGCAGGGGGAAGGCTACACCTTC. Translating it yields CASSLNWQGEGYTF.

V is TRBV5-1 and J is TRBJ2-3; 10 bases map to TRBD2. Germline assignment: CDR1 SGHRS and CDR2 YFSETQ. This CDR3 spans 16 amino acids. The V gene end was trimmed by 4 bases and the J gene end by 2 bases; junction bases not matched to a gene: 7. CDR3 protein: CASSRRTSGVTDTQYF. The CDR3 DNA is TGCGCCAGCAGCCGTAGGACTAGCGGAGTCACAGATACGCAGTATTTT.

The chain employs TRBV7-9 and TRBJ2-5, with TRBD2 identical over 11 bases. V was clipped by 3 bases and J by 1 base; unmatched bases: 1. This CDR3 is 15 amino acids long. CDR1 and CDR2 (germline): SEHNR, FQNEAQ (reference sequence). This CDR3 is CASSLTSGVQETQYF. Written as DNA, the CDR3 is TGTGCCAGCAGCTTGACTAGCGGGGTCCAAGAGACCCAGTACTTC.

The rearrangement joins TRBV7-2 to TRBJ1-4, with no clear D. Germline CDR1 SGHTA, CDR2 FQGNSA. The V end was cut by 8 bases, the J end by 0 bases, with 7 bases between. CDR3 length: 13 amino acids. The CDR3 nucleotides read TGTGCCAGCGCTCAAGCAACTAATGAAAAACTGTTTTTT. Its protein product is CASAQATNEKLFF.

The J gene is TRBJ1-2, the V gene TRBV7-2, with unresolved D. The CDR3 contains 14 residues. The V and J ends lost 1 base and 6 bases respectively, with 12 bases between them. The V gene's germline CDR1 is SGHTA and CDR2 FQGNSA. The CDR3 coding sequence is TGTGCCAGCAGCTTAGGGAGTGGACGGGATGGCTACACCTTC. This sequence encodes CASSLGSGRDGYTF.

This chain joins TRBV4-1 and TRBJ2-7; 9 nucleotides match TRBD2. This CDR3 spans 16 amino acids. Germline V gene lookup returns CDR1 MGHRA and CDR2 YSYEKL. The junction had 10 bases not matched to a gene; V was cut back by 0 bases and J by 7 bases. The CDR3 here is CASSQDPLAGTREQYF. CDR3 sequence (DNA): TGCGCCAGCAGCCAAGATCCCCTAGCGGGGACCAGAGAGCAGTACTTC.

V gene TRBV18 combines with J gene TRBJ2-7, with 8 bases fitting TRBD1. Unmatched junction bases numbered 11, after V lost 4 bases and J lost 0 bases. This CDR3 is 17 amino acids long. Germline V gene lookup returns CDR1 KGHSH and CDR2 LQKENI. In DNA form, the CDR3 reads TGTGCCAGCTCACAACAGGGACAGGACCCCTTCTCCTACGAGCAGTACTTC. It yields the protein CASSQQGQDPFSYEQYF. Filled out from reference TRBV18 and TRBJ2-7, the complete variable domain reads NAGVMQNPRHLVRRRGQEARLRCSPMKGHSHVYWYRQLPEEGLKFMVYLQKENIIDESGMPKERFSAEFPKEGPSILRIQQVVRGDSAAYFCASSQQGQDPFSYEQYFGPGTRLTVT.

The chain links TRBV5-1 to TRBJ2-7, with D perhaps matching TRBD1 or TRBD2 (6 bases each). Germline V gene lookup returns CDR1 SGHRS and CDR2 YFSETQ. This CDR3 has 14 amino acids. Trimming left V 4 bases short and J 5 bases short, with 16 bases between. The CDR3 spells CASSDPGGNHEQYF. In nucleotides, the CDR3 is TGCGCCAGCAGCGACCCCGGGGGCAACCACGAGCAGTACTTC.

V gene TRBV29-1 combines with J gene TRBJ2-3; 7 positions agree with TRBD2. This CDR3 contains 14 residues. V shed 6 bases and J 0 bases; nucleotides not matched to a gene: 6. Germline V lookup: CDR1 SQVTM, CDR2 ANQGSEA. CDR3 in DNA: TGCAGCGTAGGTAGCGGGTCTAGCACAGATACGCAGTATTTT. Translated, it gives CSVGSGSSTDTQYF.

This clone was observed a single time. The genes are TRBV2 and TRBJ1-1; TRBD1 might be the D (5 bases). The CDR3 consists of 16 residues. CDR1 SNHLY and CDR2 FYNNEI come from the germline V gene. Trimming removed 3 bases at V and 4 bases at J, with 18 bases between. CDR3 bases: TGTGCCAGCAGTGATCAGGGTCCGGGACTCGCCACTGAAGCTTTCTTT. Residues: CASSDQGPGLATEAFF.